This T cell receptor beta chain was obtained from a study of blood T cell repertoires in COVID-19. Study-wide background: PBMCs, B-cell-depleted T cells, or T cells provided the cDNA or gDNA that made up the material.

Here immunoSEQ multiplex PCR was the method, and the copy in TCRdb shows in-frame clones only, minus some. Here the sample spans nearly 30,000 clones, 90% being singletons. CDR3 length: 15 amino acids. CDR1 and CDR2 from the germline V gene are SGHDT and YYEEEE. The V gene lost 2 bases and the J gene lost 5 bases, with 14 bases spanning the gap. This clone appeared once. Input material: peripheral blood. This receptor was obtained from a man in his sixties or seventies with active or convalescent COVID-19. This chain connects TRBV5-6 to TRBJ1-5; D ambiguous. CDR3 sequence (DNA): TGTGCCAGCAGCTTAACGGGAGTGGAGCATCAGCCCCAGCATTTT. This encodes CASSLTGVEHQPQHF.